Listed below are T cell receptor beta chains from one sample, sequenced in a study of blood T cells in healthy people across ages. MiXCR was run by TCRdb on the 5' RACE reads, yielding one entry per CDR3 protein. This sample yields 700,000 or so distinct CDR3 sequences, of which about a fifth are seen a single time; 22% belongs to the top ten. Sequencing was performed on blood. Every receptor here comes from a man between 65 and 79 years old in good health. Both conserved end residues are part of each CDR3. D genes are given only for firm matches. Clone sizes are given selectively: once, few, many, or a class where the clone is expanded.

j_call v_call d_call clone_size cdr3_aa cdr3_nt
TRBJ2-2 TRBV6-2/TRBV6-3 NA once CASSVVSPTGELFF TGTGCCAGCAGTGTCGTCTCGCCCACCGGGGAGCTGTTTTTT
TRBJ2-7 TRBV20-1 NA NA CSASGSVVSPIYEQYF TGCAGTGCTAGTGGCTCTGTCGTCTCCCCAATCTACGAGCAGTACTTC
TRBJ2-5 TRBV11-2 TRBD2 NA CASSLDSPGGTQETQYF TGTGCCAGCAGCTTAGACTCTCCGGGGGGGACTCAAGAGACCCAGTACTTC
TRBJ1-2 TRBV18 NA NA CASSPDPRTYLGWGYTF TGTGCCAGCTCCCCAGACCCGCGGACATATCTAGGGTGGGGCTACACCTTC
TRBJ1-4 TRBV5-1 TRBD1 many CASSSRSGQPNEKLFF TGCGCCAGCAGCTCCCGATCGGGACAGCCTAATGAAAAACTGTTTTTT
TRBJ1-2 TRBV9 NA few CASSVDNSPYGYTF TGTGCCAGCAGCGTAGATAACAGTCCTTATGGCTACACCTTC
TRBJ1-6 TRBV7-9 NA few CASIFKDFPPSNSPLHF TGTGCCAGCATTTTCAAAGATTTCCCCCCATCTAATTCACCCCTCCACTTT
TRBJ2-3 TRBV20-1 NA NA CSARFGGSGRDTQYF TGCAGTGCTAGATTCGGGGGCAGCGGGCGAGATACGCAGTATTTT
TRBJ2-5 TRBV11-2 NA once CASSHRFRGQETQYF TGTGCCAGCAGTCATCGTTTCCGGGGCCAAGAGACCCAGTACTTC
TRBJ2-3 TRBV5-6 TRBD1 few CASSPDRVRTQYF TGTGCCAGCAGCCCGGACAGGGTGCGCACGCAGTATTTT
TRBJ2-5 TRBV20-1 NA NA CSASDGSETQYF TGCAGTGCTAGCGACGGCTCAGAGACCCAGTACTTC
TRBJ1-3 TRBV7-6 TRBD1 NA CASSSRQGANTIYF TGTGCCAGCAGCTCAAGACAGGGGGCCAACACCATATATTTT
TRBJ2-5 TRBV29-1 NA few CSVEGAETQYF TGCAGCGTTGAGGGGGCCGAGACCCAGTACTTC
TRBJ2-5 TRBV7-7 TRBD2 few CASSPGTSGSIETQYF TGTGCCAGCAGCCCCGGGACTAGCGGGAGCATAGAGACCCAGTACTTC
TRBJ2-4 TRBV18 TRBD1 few CASSPATGSKNIQYF TGTGCCAGCTCACCTGCGACAGGGTCCAAAAACATTCAGTACTTC
TRBJ2-1 TRBV5-1 NA many CASSLVPGSDEQFF TGCGCCAGCAGCTTGGTACCCGGGAGCGATGAGCAGTTCTTC
TRBJ2-1 TRBV3-1 NA NA CASSQPVGDEQFF TGTGCCAGCAGCCAACCTGTTGGGGATGAGCAGTTCTTC
TRBJ2-2 TRBV29-1 TRBD1 few CSVAQGAIGELFF TGCAGCGTTGCTCAGGGGGCGATCGGGGAGCTGTTTTTT
TRBJ1-1 TRBV2 NA NA CASRQEMNTEAFF TGTGCCAGCAGACAGGAGATGAACACTGAAGCTTTCTTT
TRBJ2-3 TRBV12-3/TRBV12-4 TRBD2 few CASRVDTTSADTQYF TGTGCCAGCAGAGTCGACACAACTAGCGCAGATACGCAGTATTTT
TRBJ2-5 TRBV11-2 NA few CASSSDPRGLGRETQYF TGTGCCAGCAGCTCAGACCCTAGGGGACTGGGCCGAGAGACCCAGTACTTC
TRBJ1-5 TRBV6-6 NA few CASDQGPRDSNQPQHF TGTGCCAGCGATCAGGGGCCTCGGGATAGCAATCAGCCCCAGCATTTT
TRBJ2-3 TRBV12-3/TRBV12-4 TRBD2 NA CASTPLGAGGDLTDTQYF TGTGCCAGCACCCCCCTGGGGGCGGGAGGGGACCTCACAGATACGCAGTATTTT
TRBJ1-4 TRBV29-1 NA few CSVEGTEKLFF TGCAGCGTTGAAGGGACCGAAAAACTGTTTTTT
TRBJ1-6 TRBV7-9 TRBD1 NA CASSLGTGGPNSPLHF TGTGCCAGCAGCTTAGGGACAGGGGGACCGAATTCACCCCTCCACTTT
TRBJ1-4 TRBV29-1 NA NA CSVGLGGTNEKLFF TGCAGCGTTGGGTTGGGGGGAACTAATGAAAAACTGTTTTTT
TRBJ1-3 TRBV7-9 TRBD1 few CASSPSGRGSGNTIYF TGTGCCAGCAGCCCGTCGGGCAGGGGGTCCGGAAACACCATATATTTT
TRBJ2-5 TRBV11-3 NA NA CASSPRREGQETQYF TGTGCCAGCAGCCCGCGCCGGGAAGGACAAGAGACCCAGTACTTC
TRBJ2-3 TRBV6-5 NA few CASRPSDRYSTDTQYF TGTGCCAGCAGGCCCAGCGACAGATATAGCACAGATACGCAGTATTTT
TRBJ2-1 TRBV7-9 NA NA CASSLIIGLGEQFF TGTGCCAGCAGCTTAATAATTGGTTTGGGTGAGCAGTTCTTC